One sample yielded the 24 T cell receptor beta chains listed below, sequenced in a study of T cell changes during pregnancy in multiple sclerosis. Repertoires were generated with immunoSEQ multiplex PCR, while TCRdb's copy carries only in-frame clones and drops some. The repertoire holds almost 50,000 clones, with 91% as singletons. Here the sequenced sample was CD8+ T cells from peripheral blood mononuclear cells, taken after pregnancy. These TCRs come from a female donor with multiple sclerosis, enrolled in a pregnancy study.

This chain joins TRBV2 and TRBJ2-7; perhaps TRBD1 as D (6 bases). V was pared by 1 base and J by 2 bases, with 9 bases between. CDR1 and CDR2 (germline): SNHLY, FYNNEI. CDR3 length: 14 amino acids. CDR3 nucleotides: TGTGCCAGCAGTGAAGGGGGGCTGGCCTACGAGCAGTACTTC. Translation gives CASSEGGLAYEQYF.

As concerns this clone: The junction departs from the called germline gene at one end, perhaps through a read error. The V call is TRBV9, the J call TRBJ1-4; 10 positions match TRBD1. The germline gives CDR1 SGDLS, CDR2 YYNGEE. There are 13 residues in the CDR3. In DNA, the CDR3 is TGTGCCAGCAGCGACCCCACATCTGGACAGGGGGGTTTT. Amino acid sequence: CASSDPTSGQGGF.

This rearrangement joins TRBV6-5 to TRBJ2-7; maybe TRBD2 (6 bases). The CDR3 spans 13 residues. V was pared by 6 bases and J by 7 bases, with 16 bases between. CDR1 is MNHEY, CDR2 SVGAGI, per germline. The CDR3 is CASSLGHRGEQYF. DNA for the CDR3: TGTGCCAGCAGCCTGGGGCACCGGGGGGAGCAGTACTTC.

This chain connects TRBV15 to TRBJ1-4, with no clear D. Trimming left V 6 bases short and J 0 bases short, with 5 bases between. The length of the CDR3 is 13 residues. Germline CDR1 LNHNV, CDR2 YYDKDF (reference sequence). CDR3 sequence: CATRGATNEKLFF. CDR3 in DNA: TGTGCCACCAGGGGCGCAACTAATGAAAAACTGTTTTTT.

This chain links TRBV15 with TRBJ1-1; D perhaps matches TRBD1 (6 bases). Germline loops: CDR1 LNHNV, CDR2 YYDKDF (reference sequence). The CDR3 spans 13 residues. The ends were cut back, 7 bases at V and 4 bases at J, with 13 bases in the middle. In DNA, the CDR3 is TGTGCCACCACGGTAGTAGGGGGCACTGAAGCTTTCTTT. Its translation: CATTVVGGTEAFF.

The chain is built from TRBV10-3 and TRBJ1-5, with 8 nucleotides matching TRBD1. Germline V gene data show CDR1 as ENHRY and CDR2 as SYGVKD. The CDR3 runs to 14 residues. V dropped 11 bases and J dropped 4; count of bases not matched to a gene: 10. CDR3 nucleotides: TGTGCCTCCCGCGGACAGGGATTAAATCAGCCCCAGCATTTT. It specifies CASRGQGLNQPQHF.

The chain uses TRBV4-1 and TRBJ2-1, with TRBD2 matching 10 bases. The ends lost 0 bases at V and 7 bases at J; junction bases unmatched: 6. This CDR3 is 16 amino acids long. The germline gives CDR1 MGHRA, CDR2 YSYEKL. CDR3 in DNA: TGCGCCAGCAGCCAAGATAGAAGCGGGGGGGAAAATGAGCAGTTCTTC. It specifies CASSQDRSGGENEQFF.

The chain links TRBV5-1 to TRBJ2-1, with 9 positions matching TRBD1. This CDR3 comprises 13 residues. The V segment lost 4 bases and the J segment 6 bases; nucleotides outside the gene matches: 2. In germline, CDR1 is SGHRS, CDR2 YFSETQ. This chain's CDR3 is CASSLGQGNEQFF. CDR3 DNA sequence: TGCGCCAGCAGCCTGGGACAGGGCAATGAGCAGTTCTTC.

CDR3 sequence reads: CASTFVYNYGYTF. For the CDR3, the DNA is TGTGCCAGCACCTTTGTTTATAACTATGGCTACACCTTC. The chain recombines TRBV5-6 with TRBJ1-2; the D is unclear. Trimming cost V 6 bases and J 1 base, with 10 bases left between them. Germline values: CDR1 SGHDT, CDR2 YYEEEE. The CDR3 is 13 amino acids.

This chain connects TRBV5-8 to TRBJ2-7; TRBD2 agrees at 11 bases. CDR1 SGHTS and CDR2 YDEGEE come from the germline V gene. Unmatched junction bases numbered 10, after V lost 1 base and J lost 4 bases. The CDR3 spans 17 residues. The CDR3 loop reads CASSLRLAGGTLYEQYF. The CDR3, as DNA: TGTGCCAGCAGCTTGAGGCTAGCGGGGGGAACCCTATACGAGCAGTACTTC.

A single count supports this clone. The genes are TRBV4-1 and TRBJ1-6, with D possibly being TRBD1 (5 bases). There are 13 residues in the CDR3. The V and J ends lost 4 bases and 11 bases respectively, with 12 bases between them. CDR1 is MGHRA, CDR2 YSYEKL, per germline. The CDR3 spells CASSPQGATPLHF. The CDR3, as DNA: TGCGCCAGCAGCCCCCAAGGGGCCACACCCCTCCACTTT.

The rearrangement joins TRBV4-1 to TRBJ1-1; D is possibly TRBD1 (6 bases). CDR3 length: 15 amino acids. Germline-derived CDR1 and CDR2 are MGHRA and YSYEKL. Trimming removed 4 bases at V and 1 base at J, with 13 bases between. CDR3 protein: CASSLKGQSNTEAFF. The CDR3 DNA sequence: TGCGCCAGCAGCCTGAAAGGACAGTCGAACACTGAAGCTTTCTTT.

The count of this clone is one. V gene TRBV19 combines with J gene TRBJ1-1, with D unresolved. Germline CDR1 and CDR2: LNHDA and SQIVND (reference sequence). V lost 7 bases and J lost 3, with 9 bases in between. The CDR3 extends over 12 amino acids. The CDR3 sequence: CASKVGYTEAFF. CDR3 nucleotides: TGTGCCAGTAAAGTCGGGTACACTGAAGCTTTCTTT.

The rearrangement links TRBV4-1 to TRBJ2-5, with 13 bases identical to TRBD2. The germline gives CDR1 MGHRA, CDR2 YSYEKL. The CDR3 is made up of 16 amino acids. J was trimmed by 3 bases and V by 10 bases; bases with no gene match: 11. The CDR3 DNA sequence: TGCGCCAACTTGCTCGGACTAGCGGGGGTGGAAGAGACCCAGTACTTC. This translates into CANLLGLAGVEETQYF.

The CDR3 DNA reads as TGTGCTAGTGCGGGGAGGTTGGCGGGGGGCATTGAGCAGTTCTTC. Protein product: CASAGRLAGGIEQFF. The V gene is TRBV12-5, the J gene TRBJ2-1; 8 bases match TRBD2. Germline CDR1 reads LGHNT; CDR2 reads FRNRAP. The CDR3 length is 15 residues. J lost 9 bases, V lost 7 bases, and 14 bases had no gene match.

This chain joins TRBV11-2 and TRBJ2-5; possibly TRBD1 for D (5 bases). V gave up 3 bases and J gave up 2 bases, with 22 bases separating them. Germline V lookup: CDR1 SGHAT, CDR2 FQNNGV. CDR3 length: 18 residues. CDR3 amino acids: CASSLGSAMVGVQETQYF. DNA for the CDR3: TGTGCCAGCAGCTTGGGGTCCGCGATGGTAGGGGTGCAAGAGACCCAGTACTTC.

The chain employs TRBV5-1 and TRBJ2-1; 9 positions match TRBD1. J lost 2 bases, V lost 1 base, and 4 bases had no gene match. The CDR3 is made up of 16 amino acids. Germline loops: CDR1 SGHRS, CDR2 YFSETQ. CDR3 coding DNA: TGCGCCAGCAGCTTGCCCGGGACAGGGACCTACAATGAGCAGTTCTTC. Its translation is CASSLPGTGTYNEQFF.

The V and J genes are TRBV6-1 and TRBJ1-6; D is unresolved. The CDR3 contains 14 residues. Germline V gene lookup returns CDR1 MNHNS and CDR2 SASEGT. The CDR3: CAAVSRGLHPPLHF. CDR3 sequence (DNA): TGTGCAGCAGTGTCGCGGGGTCTCCACCCACCCCTCCACTTT.

V and J are TRBV19 and TRBJ1-1, with 7 bases identical to TRBD1. The CDR3 consists of 13 residues. CDR1 is LNHDA and CDR2 is SQIVND in the germline V gene (reference sequence). The V and J ends lost 10 bases and 3 bases, in that order; junction bases with no gene match: 8. CDR3 in DNA: TGTGCCATCAGGGGGGTAGGCGACACTGAAGCTTTCTTT. Translation gives CAIRGVGDTEAFF. Full variable domain (outside the CDR3, taken from reference TRBV19 and TRBJ1-1): DGGITQSPKYLFRKEGQNVTLSCEQNLNHDAMYWYRQDPGQGLRLIYYSQIVNDFQKGDIAEGYSVSREKKESFPLTVTSAQKNPTAFYLCAIRGVGDTEAFFGQGTRLTVV.

The chain uses TRBV6-5 and TRBJ1-6; 11 bases agree with TRBD1. Germline loops: CDR1 MNHEY, CDR2 SVGAGI. CDR3 length equals 15 residues. Trimming cost V 5 bases and J 10 bases; bases outside gene matches: 7. CDR3 protein: CASSTRTGGRSPLHF. The DNA of the CDR3 is TGTGCCAGCAGTACCAGGACAGGGGGCAGGTCACCCCTCCACTTT.

The rearrangement links TRBV11-2 to TRBJ2-7, with 8 bases matching TRBD1. CDR3 length equals 14 residues. The germline V gene encodes CDR1 SGHAT and CDR2 FQNNGV. V trimming: 3 bases; J trimming: 2 bases; junction bases outside the gene matches: 3. The CDR3 bases are TGTGCCAGCAGCTTGACAGGGGACCCCTACGAGCAGTACTTC. Protein product: CASSLTGDPYEQYF.

The V and J genes are TRBV5-5 and TRBJ2-1; 10 nucleotides align to TRBD2. The CDR3 is 16 amino acids. The germline CDR1 and CDR2 sequences are SGHKS and YYEKEE (reference sequence). V shed 0 bases, J shed 8 bases, and the junction held 8 bases outside the gene matches. The CDR3 DNA follows: TGTGCCAGCAGCTTGGCGGGCCAGCGGGGGGGCTATGAGCAGTTCTTC. Its translation: CASSLAGQRGGYEQFF.

The V call is TRBV28, the J call TRBJ2-4, with D hard to call. The V gene lost 6 bases and the J gene lost 5 bases, with 11 bases spanning the gap. The CDR3 is 13 residues long. Germline V gives CDR1 MDHEN, CDR2 SYDVKM. DNA for the CDR3: TGTGCCAGCAGACCCCGGTCACAAAACATTCAGTACTTC. Residues: CASRPRSQNIQYF.

V gene TRBV5-1 combines with J gene TRBJ2-3; 15 positions agree with TRBD2. J was trimmed by 0 bases and V by 4 bases; bases with no gene match: 9. Per germline, CDR1 SGHRS and CDR2 YFSETQ. The CDR3 loop spans 19 amino acids. The chain's CDR3 is CASSPGTSGGRTSTDTQYF. CDR3 nucleotides: TGCGCCAGCAGCCCCGGGACTAGCGGGGGGCGTACTAGCACAGATACGCAGTATTTT.